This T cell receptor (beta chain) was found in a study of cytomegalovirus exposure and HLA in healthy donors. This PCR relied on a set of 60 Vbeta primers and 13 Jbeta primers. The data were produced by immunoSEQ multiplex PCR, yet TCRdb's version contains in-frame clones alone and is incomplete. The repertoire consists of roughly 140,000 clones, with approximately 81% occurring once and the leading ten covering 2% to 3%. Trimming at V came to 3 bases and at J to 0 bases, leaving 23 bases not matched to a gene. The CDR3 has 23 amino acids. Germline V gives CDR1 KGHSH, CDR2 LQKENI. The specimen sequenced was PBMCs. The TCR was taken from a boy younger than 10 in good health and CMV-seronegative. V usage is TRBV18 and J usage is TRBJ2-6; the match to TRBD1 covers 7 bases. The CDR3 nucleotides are TGTGCCAGCTCACCCTCAGGACTCGGTTATCCGGGACAGACCCTCTCTGGGGCCAACGTCCTGACTTTC. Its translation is CASSPSGLGYPGQTLSGANVLTF.